This record concerns one T cell receptor beta chain sequence. The V and J ends lost 6 bases and 5 bases respectively, with 10 bases between them. CDR1 is LNHDA, CDR2 SQIVND, per germline (reference sequence). The length of the CDR3 is 13 residues. Original processing notes: Using reference gene primer amplification, nucleated cell counts were estimated. The data were produced by immunoSEQ multiplex PCR, yet TCRdb's version contains in-frame clones alone and is incomplete. V and J calls and clone size are copied from that table; D and trimming were computed from the DNA. Of about 150,000 clones listed, roughly 82% are singletons. The data belong to a study of blood T cell repertoires in COVID-19. Study at large: The cDNA or gDNA used as material had been derived from T cells, B-cell-depleted T cells, or PBMCs.

This receptor was obtained from a woman aged 45 to 65 in a cohort sampled during active or convalescent COVID-19. The specimen was peripheral blood. The chain joins TRBV19 to TRBJ2-2; maybe TRBD2 (5 bases). For the CDR3, the DNA is TGTGCCAGTAGGCCTAGCCTGACCGGGGAGCTGTTTTTT. It translates to CASRPSLTGELFF.